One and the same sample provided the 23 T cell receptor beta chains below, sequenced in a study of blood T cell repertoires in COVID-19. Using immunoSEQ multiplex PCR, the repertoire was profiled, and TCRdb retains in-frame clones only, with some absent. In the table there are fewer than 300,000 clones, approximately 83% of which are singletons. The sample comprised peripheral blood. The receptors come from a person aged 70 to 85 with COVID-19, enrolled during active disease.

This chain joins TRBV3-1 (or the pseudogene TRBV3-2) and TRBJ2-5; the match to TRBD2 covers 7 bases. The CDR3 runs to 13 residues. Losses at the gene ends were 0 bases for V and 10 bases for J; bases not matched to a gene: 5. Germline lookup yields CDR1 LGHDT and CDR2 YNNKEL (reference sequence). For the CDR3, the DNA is TGTGCCAGCAGCCAAGACAGGACGGGGGGCCAGTACTTC. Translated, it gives CASSQDRTGGQYF.

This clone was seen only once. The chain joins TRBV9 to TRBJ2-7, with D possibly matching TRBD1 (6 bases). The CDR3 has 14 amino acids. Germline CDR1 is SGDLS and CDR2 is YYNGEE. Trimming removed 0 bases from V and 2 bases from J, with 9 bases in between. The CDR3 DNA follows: TGTGCCAGCAGCGTAGGACAGGAAACCTACGAGCAGTACTTC. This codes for CASSVGQETYEQYF.

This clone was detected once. The CDR3 here is CASRRDRGVTDTQYF. CDR3 nucleotide sequence: TGTGCCAGCAGAAGAGACAGGGGCGTCACAGATACGCAGTATTTT. The V gene is TRBV6-5, the J gene TRBJ2-3; 8 positions match TRBD1. The CDR3 is made up of 15 amino acids. The germline CDR1 and CDR2 sequences are MNHEY and SVGAGI. J lost 2 bases, V lost 6 bases, and 7 bases had no gene match.

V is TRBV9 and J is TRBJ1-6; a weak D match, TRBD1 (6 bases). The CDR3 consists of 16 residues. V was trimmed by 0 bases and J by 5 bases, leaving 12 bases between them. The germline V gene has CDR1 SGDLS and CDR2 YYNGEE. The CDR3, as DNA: TGTGCCAGCAGCGTAGAAAGGGGGAAGAATAATTCACCCCTCCACTTT. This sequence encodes CASSVERGKNNSPLHF.

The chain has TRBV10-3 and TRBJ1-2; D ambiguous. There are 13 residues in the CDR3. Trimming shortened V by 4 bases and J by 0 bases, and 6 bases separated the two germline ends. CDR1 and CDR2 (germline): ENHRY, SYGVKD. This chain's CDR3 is CAISAEANYGYTF. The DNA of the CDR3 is TGTGCCATCAGTGCAGAAGCTAACTATGGCTACACCTTC.

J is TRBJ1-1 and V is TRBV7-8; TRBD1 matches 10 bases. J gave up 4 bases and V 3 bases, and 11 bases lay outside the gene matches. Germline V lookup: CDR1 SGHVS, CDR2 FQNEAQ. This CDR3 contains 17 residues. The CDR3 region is CASSFLGQGVRSTEAFF. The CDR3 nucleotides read TGTGCCAGCAGCTTCCTAGGACAGGGGGTTCGGAGCACTGAAGCTTTCTTT. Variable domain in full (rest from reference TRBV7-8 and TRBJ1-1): GAGVSQSPRYKVAKRGQDVALRCDPISGHVSLFWYQQALGQGPEFLTYFQNEAQLDKSGLPSDRFFAERPEGSVSTLKIQRTQQEDSAVYLCASSFLGQGVRSTEAFFGQGTRLTVV.

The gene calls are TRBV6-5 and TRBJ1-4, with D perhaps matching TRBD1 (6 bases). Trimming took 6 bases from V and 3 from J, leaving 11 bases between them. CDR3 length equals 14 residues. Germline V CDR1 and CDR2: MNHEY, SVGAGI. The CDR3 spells CASRSGVANEKLFF. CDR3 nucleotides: TGTGCCAGCAGGTCAGGGGTGGCTAATGAAAAACTGTTTTTT.

The CDR3 coding sequence is TGTGCCAGCAGCTTAGAGGGTCGGGGAGGGACTGAAGCTTTCTTT. Protein: CASSLEGRGGTEAFF. The chain combines TRBV7-2 with TRBJ1-1; no clear D gene. Germline V CDR1 and CDR2: SGHTA, FQGNSA. The V and J ends lost 1 base and 5 bases respectively, with 14 bases between them. CDR3 length: 15 residues.

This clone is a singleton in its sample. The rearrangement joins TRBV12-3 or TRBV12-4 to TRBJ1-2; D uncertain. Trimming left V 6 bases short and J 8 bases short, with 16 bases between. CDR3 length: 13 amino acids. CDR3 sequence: CASSSVSLFGYTF. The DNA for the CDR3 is TGTGCCAGCAGCTCCGTGTCCTTATTCGGCTACACCTTC.

CDR3 DNA: TGTGCCAGCAGCTCCAGGACAGATAGCTCCTACGAGCAGTACTTC. This gives the protein CASSSRTDSSYEQYF. V is TRBV7-6 and J is TRBJ2-7; D is perhaps TRBD1 (6 bases). Trimming stripped 4 bases from V and 0 bases from J, with 13 bases between. The CDR3 contains 15 residues. Germline CDR1 reads SGHVS; CDR2 reads FNYEAQ.

This CDR3 reads CASSQGRRGRQQNTEAFF. The CDR3 nucleotides are TGTGCCAGCAGCCAAGGGAGGCGTGGGCGACAACAGAACACTGAAGCTTTCTTT. This rearrangement joins TRBV3-1 (or the pseudogene TRBV3-2) to TRBJ1-1; D ambiguous. The CDR3 covers 18 residues. Germline values: CDR1 LGHDT, CDR2 YNNKEL (reference sequence). V gave up 1 base and J gave up 1 base, with 19 bases separating them.

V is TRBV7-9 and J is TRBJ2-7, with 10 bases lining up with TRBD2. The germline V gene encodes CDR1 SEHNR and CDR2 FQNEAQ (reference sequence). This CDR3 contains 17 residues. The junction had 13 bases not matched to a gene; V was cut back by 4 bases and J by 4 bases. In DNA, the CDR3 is TGTGCCAGCAGCTCCCACCCCCTAGCGGGAGCGGGTTACGAGCAGTACTTC. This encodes CASSSHPLAGAGYEQYF.

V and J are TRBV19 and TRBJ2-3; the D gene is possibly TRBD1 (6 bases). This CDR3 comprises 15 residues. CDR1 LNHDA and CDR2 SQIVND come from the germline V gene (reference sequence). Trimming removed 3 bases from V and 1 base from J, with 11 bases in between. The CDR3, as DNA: TGTGCCAGTAGTATGGGGGCTGGGGGCACAGATACGCAGTATTTT. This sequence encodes CASSMGAGGTDTQYF.

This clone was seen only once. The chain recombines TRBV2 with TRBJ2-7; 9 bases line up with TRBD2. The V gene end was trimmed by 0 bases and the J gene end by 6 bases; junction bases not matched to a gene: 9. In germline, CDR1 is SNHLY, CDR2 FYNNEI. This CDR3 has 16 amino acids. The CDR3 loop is CASSEALRVSGSEQYF. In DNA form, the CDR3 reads TGTGCCAGCAGTGAAGCGCTTCGGGTTAGCGGGAGCGAGCAGTACTTC.

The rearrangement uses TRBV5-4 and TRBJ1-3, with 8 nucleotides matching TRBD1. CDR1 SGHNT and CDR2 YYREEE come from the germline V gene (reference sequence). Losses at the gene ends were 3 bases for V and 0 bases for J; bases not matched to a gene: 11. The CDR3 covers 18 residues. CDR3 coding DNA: TGTGCCAGCAGCTCGGTCCCGGGACAGGCTTTCTCTGGAAACACCATATATTTT. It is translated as CASSSVPGQAFSGNTIYF.

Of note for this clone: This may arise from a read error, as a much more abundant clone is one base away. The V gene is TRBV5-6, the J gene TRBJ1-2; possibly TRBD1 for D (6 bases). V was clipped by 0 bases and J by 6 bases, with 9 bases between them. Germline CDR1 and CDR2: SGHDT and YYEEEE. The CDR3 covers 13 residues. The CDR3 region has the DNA TGTGCCAGCAGCTTGGGACAGGAGCATGGCTACACCTTC. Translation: CASSLGQEHGYTF.

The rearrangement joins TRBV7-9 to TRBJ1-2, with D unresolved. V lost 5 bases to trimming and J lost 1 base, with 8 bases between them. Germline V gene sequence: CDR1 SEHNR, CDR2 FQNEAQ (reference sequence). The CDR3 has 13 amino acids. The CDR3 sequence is CASSPLINYGYTF. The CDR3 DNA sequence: TGTGCCAGCAGCCCCCTTATTAACTATGGCTACACCTTC.

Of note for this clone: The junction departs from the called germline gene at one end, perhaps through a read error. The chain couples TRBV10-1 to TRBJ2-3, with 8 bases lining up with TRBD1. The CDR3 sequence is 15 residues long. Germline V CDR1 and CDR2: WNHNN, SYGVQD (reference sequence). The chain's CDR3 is CASSQSQGATDTQYF. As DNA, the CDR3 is TGCGCCAGCAGTCAGTCGCAGGGGGCGACAGATACGCAGTATTTT.

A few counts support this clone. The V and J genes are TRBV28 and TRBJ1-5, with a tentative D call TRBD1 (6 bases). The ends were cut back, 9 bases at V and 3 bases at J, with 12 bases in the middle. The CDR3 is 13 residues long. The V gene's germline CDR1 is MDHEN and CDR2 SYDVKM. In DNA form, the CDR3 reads TGTGCCAGTGATGGACAGATCAATCAGCCCCAGCATTTT. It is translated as CASDGQINQPQHF.

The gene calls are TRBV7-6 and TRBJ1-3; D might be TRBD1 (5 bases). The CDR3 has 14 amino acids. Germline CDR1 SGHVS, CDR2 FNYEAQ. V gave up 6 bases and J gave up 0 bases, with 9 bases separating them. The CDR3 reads CASSWTSSGNTIYF. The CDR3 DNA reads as TGTGCCAGCAGTTGGACAAGCTCTGGAAACACCATATATTTT.

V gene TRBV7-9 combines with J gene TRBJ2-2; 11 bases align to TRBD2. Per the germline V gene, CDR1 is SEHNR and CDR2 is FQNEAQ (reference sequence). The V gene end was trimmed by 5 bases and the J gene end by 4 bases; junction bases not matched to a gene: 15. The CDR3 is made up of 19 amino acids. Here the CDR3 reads CASSPRLAGGLFGTGELFF. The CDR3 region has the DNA TGTGCCAGCAGCCCCCGATTAGCGGGGGGGCTCTTTGGCACCGGGGAGCTGTTTTTT.

The CDR3 loop is CASSQGARGTDTQYF. CDR3 in DNA: TGTGCCAGCAGCCAAGGGGCCAGGGGGACAGATACGCAGTATTTT. The V and J genes are TRBV3-1 (or the pseudogene TRBV3-2) and TRBJ2-3; the match to TRBD1 covers 7 bases. CDR1 is LGHDT and CDR2 is YNNKEL in the germline V gene (reference sequence). CDR3 size: 15 residues. The junction had 4 bases not matched to a gene; V was cut back by 1 base and J by 3 bases.

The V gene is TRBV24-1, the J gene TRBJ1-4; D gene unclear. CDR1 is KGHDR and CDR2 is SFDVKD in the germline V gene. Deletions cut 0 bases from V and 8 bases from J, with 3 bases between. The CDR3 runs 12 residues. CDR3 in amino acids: CATSDLEEKLFF. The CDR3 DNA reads TGTGCCACCAGTGATTTGGAGGAAAAACTGTTTTTT.